These 23 T cell receptor beta chains originate from one sample sequenced in a study of T cell repertoires in cytomegalovirus infection (dated by TCRdb to the late 2010s). Reads for this sample came from an Illumina HiSeq 1500. TCRdb's own reprocessing of the public reads used fastp at Q25 and MiXCR and kept productive beta chains. Entries are consolidated by CDR3 protein sequence, retaining the most common genes and DNA. This sample holds 450,000 to 550,000 distinct CDR3 sequences; approximately 40% were observed only once. The ten largest clones represent approximately 40% of the sample. No antigen has been identified for these receptors. This specimen's treatment or condition label, interpreted: in vitro stimulation with specific CMV peptide epitopes to enrich CMV-specific T cells. Sequencing was performed on cultured PBMCs, taken from culture after CMV antigen stimulation. All receptors come from a human donor in good health (CMV status not recorded). Some clones in this sample may be carry-over from other donors' samples.

Only a few counts were recorded for this clonotype. This chain uses TRBV19 with TRBJ1-5; TRBD1 is a possible D gene (5 bases). V gave up 3 bases and J gave up 5 bases, with 8 bases separating them. The CDR3 spans 13 residues. Germline CDR1 and CDR2: LNHDA and SQIVND (reference sequence). In DNA form, the CDR3 reads TGTGCCAGTAGTATGCAGGGCTATCAGCCCCAGCATTTT. It translates to CASSMQGYQPQHF.

The genes are TRBV11-2 and TRBJ1-1; D is undetermined. The CDR3 has 15 residues. V dropped 5 bases and J dropped 0 bases, with 13 bases sitting between them. The V gene's germline CDR1 is SGHAT and CDR2 FQNNGV. The CDR3 region has the DNA TGTGCCAGCAGCCGGAGGACGGACCTGAACACTGAAGCTTTCTTT. Amino acids: CASSRRTDLNTEAFF.

The sample holds a few counts of this clonotype. The chain employs TRBV2 and TRBJ2-3, with TRBD2 identical over 9 bases. The ends lost 6 bases at V and 5 bases at J; junction bases unmatched: 9. From germline, CDR1 is SNHLY and CDR2 FYNNEI. This CDR3 contains 15 residues. CDR3 nucleotides: TGTGCCAGCAGCCGCGGGAGGGCCAGGTTAGATACGCAGTATTTT. Protein product: CASSRGRARLDTQYF.

The CDR3: CASSNPGTGNEKLFF. For the CDR3, the DNA is TGTGCCAGCAGCAACCCGGGGACAGGGAATGAAAAACTGTTTTTT. The gene calls are TRBV7-9 and TRBJ1-4; the match to TRBD1 covers 9 bases. The CDR3 runs 15 residues. Germline CDR1 SEHNR, CDR2 FQNEAQ (reference sequence). V was clipped by 5 bases and J by 5 bases; unmatched bases: 6.

The rearrangement links TRBV20-1 to TRBJ1-1; 9 nucleotides match TRBD1. This CDR3 has 13 residues. The junction had 1 base not matched to a gene; V was cut back by 5 bases and J by 0 bases. In germline, CDR1 is DFQATT, CDR2 SNEGSKA (reference sequence). CDR3 region: CSADRGMNTEAFF. CDR3 DNA sequence: TGCAGTGCTGACAGGGGGATGAACACTGAAGCTTTCTTT.

This clonotype occurred once. The rearrangement uses TRBV7-4 and TRBJ1-5; possibly TRBD1 for D (6 bases). CDR1 and CDR2 (germline): SGHVT, SQSDAQ. Trimming left V 8 bases short and J 3 bases short, with 17 bases between. The CDR3 is made up of 15 amino acids. Written as DNA, the CDR3 is TGTGCCAGCGGTGGACAGACCGAAGACAATCAGCCCCAGCATTTT. Amino acid sequence: CASGGQTEDNQPQHF.

V is TRBV7-2 and J is TRBJ2-1; 10 bases are shared with TRBD2. The CDR3 spans 14 residues. Germline trimming cut 5 bases from V and 9 bases from J; bases unmatched to any gene: 7. Germline V gene sequence: CDR1 SGHTA, CDR2 FQGNSA. The DNA for the CDR3 is TGTGCCAGCAGCATAGAGCGGGAGGGGGTTGAGCAGTTCTTC. Protein product: CASSIEREGVEQFF.

This clonotype was found once. The rearrangement links TRBV4-3 to TRBJ2-1; no clear D. This CDR3 spans 14 amino acids. Germline V gene data show CDR1 as LGHNA and CDR2 as YSLEER. The ends were cut back, 0 bases at V and 12 bases at J, with 15 bases in the middle. This CDR3 reads CASSQESRLLRQFF. For the CDR3, the DNA is TGCGCCAGCAGCCAAGAAAGCCGGCTCTTGAGGCAGTTCTTC.

V and J are TRBV5-4 and TRBJ2-2; 13 positions agree with TRBD2. CDR3 size: 16 residues. Unmatched junction bases numbered 4, after V lost 4 bases and J lost 4 bases. Germline V CDR1 and CDR2: SGHNT, YYREEE (reference sequence). This CDR3 is CASSTRTSGGTGELFF. The CDR3, as DNA: TGTGCCAGCAGCACTCGGACTAGCGGGGGCACCGGGGAGCTGTTTTTT. The entire variable domain, with the rest obtained from reference TRBV5-4 and TRBJ2-2, is as follows: ETGVTQSPTHLIKTRGQQVTLRCSSQSGHNTVSWYQQALGQGPQFIFQYYREEENGRGNFPPRFSGLQFPNYSSELNVNALELDDSALYLCASSTRTSGGTGELFFGEGSRLTVL.

Only a few counts were recorded for this clonotype. The chain is built from TRBV7-2 and TRBJ2-4; 10 nucleotides match TRBD2. CDR1 and CDR2 (germline): SGHTA, FQGNSA. There are 15 residues in the CDR3. Losses at the gene ends were 3 bases for V and 8 bases for J; bases not matched to a gene: 7. The CDR3 coding sequence is TGTGCCAGCAGCTTTCGTAGCGGGGGGAGGGACATTCAGTACTTC. Its translation: CASSFRSGGRDIQYF. Using reference TRBV7-2 and TRBJ2-4 for the parts outside the CDR3, the full variable domain is GAGVSQSPSNKVTEKGKDVELRCDPISGHTALYWYRQSLGQGLEFLIYFQGNSAPDKSGLPSDRFSAERTGGSVSTLTIQRTQQEDSAVYLCASSFRSGGRDIQYFGAGTRLSVL.

The V gene is TRBV10-2, the J gene TRBJ2-5; D gene uncertain. CDR3 length equals 12 residues. CDR1 and CDR2 (germline): WSHSY, SAAADI. Trimming removed 6 bases at V and 5 bases at J, with 10 bases between. The DNA of the CDR3 is TGCGCCAGCAGCCGACCACGGGAGACCCAGTACTTC. Translation gives CASSRPRETQYF.

The chain employs TRBV27 and TRBJ1-1; TRBD1 matches at 10 bases. CDR1 and CDR2 from the germline V gene are MNHEY and SMNVEV (reference sequence). V shed 6 bases and J 4 bases; nucleotides not matched to a gene: 8. The CDR3 consists of 15 residues. The CDR3 DNA is TGTGCCAGCAGATCGCCGGGACAGGGGTTCACTGAAGCTTTCTTT. It yields the protein CASRSPGQGFTEAFF.

The rearrangement uses TRBV7-6 and TRBJ1-5, with D uncertain. The V gene lost 6 bases and the J gene lost 5 bases, with 11 bases spanning the gap. CDR3 size: 13 residues. Germline V CDR1 and CDR2: SGHVS, FNYEAQ. The chain's CDR3 is CASSPEVDQPQHF. DNA for the CDR3: TGTGCCAGCAGTCCCGAGGTGGATCAGCCCCAGCATTTT.

This clonotype was seen a single time. The chain recombines TRBV2 with TRBJ1-2; the D gene is possibly TRBD1 (5 bases). V was cut by 11 bases and J by 1 base, with 8 bases left in between. From germline, CDR1 is SNHLY and CDR2 FYNNEI. This CDR3 has 11 residues. The CDR3 DNA follows: TGTGCCGGCGACAGTAACTATGGCTACACCTTC. As protein: CAGDSNYGYTF.

This chain links TRBV10-1 with TRBJ2-7; 11 positions agree with TRBD1. J gave up 6 bases and V 4 bases, and 5 bases lay outside the gene matches. CDR3 length: 14 amino acids. CDR1 WNHNN and CDR2 SYGVQD come from the germline V gene (reference sequence). In DNA, the CDR3 is TGCGCCAGCAGTGGCAGTGGGACAGGGGGCGAGCAGTACTTC. This encodes CASSGSGTGGEQYF.

The chain has TRBV11-2 and TRBJ2-1; 7 nucleotides match TRBD2. The V gene end was trimmed by 4 bases and the J gene end by 5 bases; junction bases not matched to a gene: 8. Germline V gene sequence: CDR1 SGHAT, CDR2 FQNNGV. There are 15 residues in the CDR3. CDR3 protein: CASSSGLDQNNEQFF. The DNA of the CDR3 is TGTGCCAGCAGCTCCGGACTAGATCAGAACAATGAGCAGTTCTTC.

The chain uses TRBV7-9 and TRBJ2-7, with 10 bases fitting TRBD2. This CDR3 contains 14 residues. CDR1 is SEHNR, CDR2 FQNEAQ, per germline (reference sequence). Trimming at V came to 5 bases and at J to 10 bases, leaving 11 bases not matched to a gene. In DNA, the CDR3 is TGTGCCAGCAGCCACCAGACCTTACTAGCGGGACAGTACTTC. Residues: CASSHQTLLAGQYF.

The sample holds a few counts of this clonotype. V and J are TRBV12-3 or TRBV12-4 and TRBJ1-1, with 7 bases fitting TRBD1. The trim removed 6 bases at V and 3 bases at J, leaving 7 bases unmatched. The CDR3 covers 14 residues. The CDR3 spells CASRKGAGYTEAFF. DNA for the CDR3: TGTGCCAGCAGAAAGGGGGCGGGGTACACTGAAGCTTTCTTT.

V is TRBV2 and J is TRBJ2-1; D possibly corresponds to TRBD1 (7 bases). This CDR3 spans 16 amino acids. V shed 3 bases and J shed 4 bases, with 16 bases lying between them. Germline V CDR1 and CDR2: SNHLY, FYNNEI. CDR3 loop: CASSEVQGGPYNEQFF. As DNA, the CDR3 is TGTGCCAGCAGTGAGGTCCAGGGGGGACCTTACAATGAGCAGTTCTTC.

The chain has TRBV7-2 and TRBJ1-2; no clear D. The germline gives CDR1 SGHTA, CDR2 FQGNSA. V lost 1 base and J lost 0, with 21 bases in between. This CDR3 region has 19 residues. The CDR3 bases are TGTGCCAGCAGCTTAGATGCCCCGGGAGGGCCCTTCGCTAACTATGGCTACACCTTC. Its protein product is CASSLDAPGGPFANYGYTF.

This clonotype was counted only a few times. This chain links TRBV25-1 with TRBJ1-1; weak D call: TRBD1 (6 bases). With 2 bases removed from V and 7 bases from J, the gap between germline ends came to 11 bases. Germline CDR1 reads MGHDK; CDR2 reads SYGVNS. The CDR3 is made up of 13 amino acids. The CDR3 DNA reads TGTGCCAGCAGTGAAAGGACAGTTGGTGAAGCTTTCTTT. This encodes CASSERTVGEAFF.

This clonotype turned up a few times. The gene calls are TRBV12-3 or TRBV12-4 and TRBJ2-2; TRBD2 matches at 7 bases. The CDR3 consists of 15 residues. The V gene end was trimmed by 7 bases and the J gene end by 0 bases; junction bases not matched to a gene: 5. The CDR3 region is CASTLAVPNTGELFF. Written as DNA, the CDR3 is TGTGCCAGCACTCTAGCGGTACCGAACACCGGGGAGCTGTTTTTT.

This chain's CDR3 is CASSKTRPNEQFF. The CDR3 DNA follows: TGTGCCAGCAGTAAGACTAGGCCAAATGAGCAGTTCTTC. This chain connects TRBV7-2 to TRBJ2-1, with a tentative D call TRBD2 (6 bases). The CDR3 has 13 residues. V lost 6 bases, J lost 7 bases, and 13 bases lay in between. The germline V gene has CDR1 SGHTA and CDR2 FQGNSA.